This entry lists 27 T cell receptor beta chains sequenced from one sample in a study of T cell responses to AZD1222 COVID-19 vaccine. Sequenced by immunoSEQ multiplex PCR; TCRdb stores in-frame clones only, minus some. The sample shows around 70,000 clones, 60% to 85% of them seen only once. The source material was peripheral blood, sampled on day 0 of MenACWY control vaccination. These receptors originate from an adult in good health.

The CDR3 DNA is TGTGCCAGCAGCCAACAGGGGGAGGACTATGGCTACACCTTC. As protein: CASSQQGEDYGYTF. The chain combines TRBV7-2 with TRBJ1-2; 8 nucleotides align to TRBD1. The CDR3 contains 14 residues. Germline V gives CDR1 SGHTA, CDR2 FQGNSA. V shed 5 bases, J shed 3 bases, and the junction held 5 bases outside the gene matches.

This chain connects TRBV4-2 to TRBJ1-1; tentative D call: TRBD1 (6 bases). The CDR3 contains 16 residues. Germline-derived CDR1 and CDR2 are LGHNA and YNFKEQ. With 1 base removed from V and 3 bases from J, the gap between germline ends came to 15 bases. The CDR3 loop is CASSQGKGGWDTEAFF. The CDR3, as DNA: TGTGCCAGCAGCCAAGGAAAAGGGGGATGGGACACTGAAGCTTTCTTT.

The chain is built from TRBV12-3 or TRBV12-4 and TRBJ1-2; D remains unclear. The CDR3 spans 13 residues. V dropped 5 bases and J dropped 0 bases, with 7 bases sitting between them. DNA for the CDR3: TGTGCCAGCAGTACGGCAGCTAACTATGGCTACACCTTC. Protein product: CASSTAANYGYTF.

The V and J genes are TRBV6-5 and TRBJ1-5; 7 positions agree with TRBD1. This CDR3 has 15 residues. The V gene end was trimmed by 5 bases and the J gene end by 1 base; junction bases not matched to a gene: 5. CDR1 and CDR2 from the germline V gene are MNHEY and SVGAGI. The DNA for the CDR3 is TGTGCCAGCAGTCCCAGGGGGTTCAGCAATCAGCCCCAGCATTTT. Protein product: CASSPRGFSNQPQHF.

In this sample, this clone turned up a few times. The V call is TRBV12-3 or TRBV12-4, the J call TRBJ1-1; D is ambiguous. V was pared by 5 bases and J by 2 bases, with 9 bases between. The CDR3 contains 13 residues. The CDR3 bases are TGTGCCAGCAGTGCCGGACCAAACACTGAAGCTTTCTTT. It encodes CASSAGPNTEAFF.

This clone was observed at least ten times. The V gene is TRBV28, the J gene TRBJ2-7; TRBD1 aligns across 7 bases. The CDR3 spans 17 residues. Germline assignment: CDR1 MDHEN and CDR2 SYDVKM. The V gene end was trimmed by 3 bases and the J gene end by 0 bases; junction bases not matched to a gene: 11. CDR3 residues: CASSFGPGQSTSYEQYF. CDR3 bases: TGTGCCAGCAGTTTCGGGCCGGGACAGTCGACCTCCTACGAGCAGTACTTC. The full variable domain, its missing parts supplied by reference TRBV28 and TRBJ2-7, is DVKVTQSSRYLVKRTGEKVFLECVQDMDHENMFWYRQDPGLGLRLIYFSYDVKMKEKGDIPEGYSVSREKKERFSLILESASTNQTSMYLCASSFGPGQSTSYEQYFGPGTRLTVT.

Written as DNA, the CDR3 is TGTGCCAGCAGTACAGGGGACGAGCAGTACTTC. Translating it yields CASSTGDEQYF. This chain connects TRBV6-5 to TRBJ2-7; 7 positions match TRBD1. Trimming removed 5 bases from V and 5 bases from J; junction bases left unmatched: 0. Germline V lookup: CDR1 MNHEY, CDR2 SVGAGI. The CDR3 consists of 11 residues.

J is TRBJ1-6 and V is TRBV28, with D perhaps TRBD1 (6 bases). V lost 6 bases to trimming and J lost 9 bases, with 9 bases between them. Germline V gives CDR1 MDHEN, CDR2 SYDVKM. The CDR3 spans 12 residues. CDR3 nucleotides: TGTGCCAGCAGGACAGGTGGTTCACCCCTCCACTTT. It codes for CASRTGGSPLHF.

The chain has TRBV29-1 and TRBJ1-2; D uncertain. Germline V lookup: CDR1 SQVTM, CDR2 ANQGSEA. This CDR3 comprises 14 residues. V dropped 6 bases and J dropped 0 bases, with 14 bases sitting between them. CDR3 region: CSVVTAGTNYGYTF. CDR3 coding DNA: TGCAGCGTCGTAACAGCGGGAACTAACTATGGCTACACCTTC.

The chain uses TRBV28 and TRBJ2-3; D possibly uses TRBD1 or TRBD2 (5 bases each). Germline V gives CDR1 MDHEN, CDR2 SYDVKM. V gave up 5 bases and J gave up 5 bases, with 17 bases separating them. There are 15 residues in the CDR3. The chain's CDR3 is CASSEYGTREDTQYF. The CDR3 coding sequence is TGTGCCAGCAGTGAATACGGGACCCGGGAAGATACGCAGTATTTT.

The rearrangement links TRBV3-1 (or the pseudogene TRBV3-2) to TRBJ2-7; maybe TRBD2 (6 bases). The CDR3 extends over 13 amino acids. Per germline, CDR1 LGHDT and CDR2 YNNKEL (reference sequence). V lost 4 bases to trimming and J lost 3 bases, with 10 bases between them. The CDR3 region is CASSPSGVYEQYF. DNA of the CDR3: TGTGCCAGCAGCCCTTCGGGAGTCTACGAGCAGTACTTC.

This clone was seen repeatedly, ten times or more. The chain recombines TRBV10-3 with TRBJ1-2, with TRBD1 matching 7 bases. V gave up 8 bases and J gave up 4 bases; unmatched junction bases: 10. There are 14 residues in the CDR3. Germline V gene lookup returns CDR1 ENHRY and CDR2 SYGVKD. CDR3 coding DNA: TGTGCCATCCGCAGAGCGGGACAGAGCTATGGCTACACCTTC. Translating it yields CAIRRAGQSYGYTF.

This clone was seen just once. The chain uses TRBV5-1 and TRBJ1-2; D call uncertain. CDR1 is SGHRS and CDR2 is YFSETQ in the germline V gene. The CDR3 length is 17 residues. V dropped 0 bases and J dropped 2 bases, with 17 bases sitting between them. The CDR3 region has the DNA TGCGCCAGCAGCTTGGGTTCAGCAGGACGAGCCAACTATGGCTACACCTTC. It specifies CASSLGSAGRANYGYTF. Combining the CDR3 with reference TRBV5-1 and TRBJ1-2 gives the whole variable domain KAGVTQTPRYLIKTRGQQVTLSCSPISGHRSVSWYQQTPGQGLQFLFEYFSETQRNKGNFPGRFSGRQFSNSRSEMNVSTLELGDSALYLCASSLGSAGRANYGYTFGSGTRLTVV.

The CDR3 DNA reads as TGTGCCAGCAGTGAGATCGATCAGCCCCAGCATTTT. This codes for CASSEIDQPQHF. This chain joins TRBV6-1 and TRBJ1-5, with unresolved D. The CDR3 is 12 amino acids. CDR1 is MNHNS, CDR2 SASEGT, per germline. V was trimmed by 3 bases and J by 5 bases, leaving 5 bases between them.

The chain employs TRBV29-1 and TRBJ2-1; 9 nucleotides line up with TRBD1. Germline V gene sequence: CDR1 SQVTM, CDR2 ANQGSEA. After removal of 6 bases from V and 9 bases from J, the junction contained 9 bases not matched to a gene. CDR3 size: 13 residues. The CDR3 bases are TGCAGCGTCGCCGGGATACAGGGGGCTGAGCAGTTCTTC. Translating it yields CSVAGIQGAEQFF.

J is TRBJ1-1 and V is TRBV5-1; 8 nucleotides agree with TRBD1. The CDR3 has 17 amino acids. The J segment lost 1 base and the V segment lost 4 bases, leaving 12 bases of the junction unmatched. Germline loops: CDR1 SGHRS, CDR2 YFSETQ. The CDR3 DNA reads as TGCGCCAGCAGCCGTAAAAACCAGGGGGCGGGGAACACTGAAGCTTTCTTT. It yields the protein CASSRKNQGAGNTEAFF.

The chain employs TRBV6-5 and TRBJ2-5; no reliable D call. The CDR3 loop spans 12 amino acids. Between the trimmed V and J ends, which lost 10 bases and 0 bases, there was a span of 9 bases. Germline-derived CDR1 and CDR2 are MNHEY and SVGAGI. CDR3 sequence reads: CATTLYQETQYF. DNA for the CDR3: TGTGCCACCACACTGTACCAAGAGACCCAGTACTTC.

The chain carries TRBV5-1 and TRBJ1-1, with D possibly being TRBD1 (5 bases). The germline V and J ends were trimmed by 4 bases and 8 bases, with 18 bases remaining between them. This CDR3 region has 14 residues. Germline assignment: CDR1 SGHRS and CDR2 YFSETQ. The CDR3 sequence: CASSPGVTRKEAFF. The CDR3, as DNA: TGCGCCAGCAGCCCGGGGGTTACGCGGAAGGAAGCTTTCTTT.

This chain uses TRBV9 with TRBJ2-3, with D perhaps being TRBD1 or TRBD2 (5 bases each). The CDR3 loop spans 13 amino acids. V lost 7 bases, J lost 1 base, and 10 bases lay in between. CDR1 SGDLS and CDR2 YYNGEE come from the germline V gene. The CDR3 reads CASGGSGTDTQYF. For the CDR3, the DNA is TGTGCCAGCGGGGGTAGCGGCACAGATACGCAGTATTTT.

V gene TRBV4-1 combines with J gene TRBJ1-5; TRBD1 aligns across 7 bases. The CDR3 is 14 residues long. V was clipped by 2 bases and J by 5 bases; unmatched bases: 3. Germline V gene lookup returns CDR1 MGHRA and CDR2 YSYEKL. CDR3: CASSQYRGDQPQHF. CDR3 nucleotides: TGCGCCAGCAGCCAATACAGGGGAGATCAGCCCCAGCATTTT.

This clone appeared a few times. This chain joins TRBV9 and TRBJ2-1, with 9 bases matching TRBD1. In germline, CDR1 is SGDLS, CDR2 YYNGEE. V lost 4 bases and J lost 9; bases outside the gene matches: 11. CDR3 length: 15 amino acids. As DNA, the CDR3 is TGTGCCAGCAGCCCCACCGGACAGGGGAGCACTGAGCAGTTCTTC. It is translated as CASSPTGQGSTEQFF.

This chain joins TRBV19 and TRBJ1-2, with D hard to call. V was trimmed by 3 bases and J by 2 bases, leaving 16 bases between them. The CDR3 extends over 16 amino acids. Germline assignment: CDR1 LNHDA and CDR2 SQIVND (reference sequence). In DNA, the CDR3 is TGTGCCAGTAGTATCCTCGGGAGCCCCCCAAACTATGGCTACACCTTC. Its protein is CASSILGSPPNYGYTF.

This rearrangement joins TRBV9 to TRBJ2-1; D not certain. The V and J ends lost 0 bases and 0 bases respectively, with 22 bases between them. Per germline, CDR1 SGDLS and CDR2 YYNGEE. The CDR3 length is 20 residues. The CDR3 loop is CASSVVPFSPGMGSYNEQFF. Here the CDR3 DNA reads TGTGCCAGCAGCGTAGTCCCCTTTAGCCCTGGGATGGGCTCCTACAATGAGCAGTTCTTC.

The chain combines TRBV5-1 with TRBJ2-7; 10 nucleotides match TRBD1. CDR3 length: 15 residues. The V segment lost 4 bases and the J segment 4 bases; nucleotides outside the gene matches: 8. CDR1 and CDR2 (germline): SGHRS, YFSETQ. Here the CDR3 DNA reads TGCGCCAGCAGCCCTCGACAGGGGGCTACTTACGAGCAGTACTTC. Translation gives CASSPRQGATYEQYF.

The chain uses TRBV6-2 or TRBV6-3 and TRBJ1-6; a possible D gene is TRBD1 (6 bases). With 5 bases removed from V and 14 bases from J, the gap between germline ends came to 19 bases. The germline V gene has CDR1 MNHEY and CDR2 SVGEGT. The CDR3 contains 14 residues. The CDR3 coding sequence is TGTGCCAGCAGTAGGGACATGTCGTCGTCGTCCCTCCACTTT. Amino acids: CASSRDMSSSSLHF.

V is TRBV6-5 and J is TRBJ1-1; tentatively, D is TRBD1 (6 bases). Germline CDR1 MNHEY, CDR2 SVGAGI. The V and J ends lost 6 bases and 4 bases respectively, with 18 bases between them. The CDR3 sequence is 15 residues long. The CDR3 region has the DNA TGTGCCAGCAGCGTCGCGTGGGGGGCGAGCACTGAAGCTTTCTTT. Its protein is CASSVAWGASTEAFF.

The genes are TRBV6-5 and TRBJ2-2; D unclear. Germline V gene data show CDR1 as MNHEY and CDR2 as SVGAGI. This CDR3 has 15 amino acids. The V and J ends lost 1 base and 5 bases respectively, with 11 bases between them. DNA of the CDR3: TGTGCCAGCAGTTACTACCCGCGAATAACCGGGGAGCTGTTTTTT. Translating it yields CASSYYPRITGELFF.